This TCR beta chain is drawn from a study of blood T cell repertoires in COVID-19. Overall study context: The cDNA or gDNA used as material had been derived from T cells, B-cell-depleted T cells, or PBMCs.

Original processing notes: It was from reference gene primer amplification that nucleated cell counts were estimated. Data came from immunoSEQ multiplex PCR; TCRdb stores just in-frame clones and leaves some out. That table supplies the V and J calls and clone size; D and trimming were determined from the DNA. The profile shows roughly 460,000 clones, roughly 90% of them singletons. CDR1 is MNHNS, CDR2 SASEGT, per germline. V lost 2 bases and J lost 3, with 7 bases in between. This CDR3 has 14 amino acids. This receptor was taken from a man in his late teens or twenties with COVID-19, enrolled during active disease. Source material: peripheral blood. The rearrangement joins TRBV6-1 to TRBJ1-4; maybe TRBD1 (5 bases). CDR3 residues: CASSELTANEKLFF. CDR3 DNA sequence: TGTGCCAGCAGTGAATTGACAGCTAATGAAAAACTGTTTTTT.